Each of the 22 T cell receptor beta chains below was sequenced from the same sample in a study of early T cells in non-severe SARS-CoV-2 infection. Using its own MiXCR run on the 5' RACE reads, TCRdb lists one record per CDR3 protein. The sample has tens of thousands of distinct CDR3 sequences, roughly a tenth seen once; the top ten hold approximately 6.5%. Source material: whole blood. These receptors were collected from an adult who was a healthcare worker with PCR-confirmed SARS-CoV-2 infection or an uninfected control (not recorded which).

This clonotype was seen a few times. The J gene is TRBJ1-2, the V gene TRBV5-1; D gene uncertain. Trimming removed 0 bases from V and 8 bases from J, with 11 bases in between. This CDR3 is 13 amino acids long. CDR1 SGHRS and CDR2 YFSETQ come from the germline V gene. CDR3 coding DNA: TGCGCCAGCAGCTTGGTCGGGCAGGAGGGCTACACCTTC. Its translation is CASSLVGQEGYTF.

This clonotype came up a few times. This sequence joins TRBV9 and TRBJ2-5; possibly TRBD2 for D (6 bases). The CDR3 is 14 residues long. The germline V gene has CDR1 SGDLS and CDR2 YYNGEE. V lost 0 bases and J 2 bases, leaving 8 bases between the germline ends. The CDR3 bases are TGTGCCAGCAGCGTAGTAGCGGAGCAAGAGACCCAGTACTTC. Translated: CASSVVAEQETQYF.

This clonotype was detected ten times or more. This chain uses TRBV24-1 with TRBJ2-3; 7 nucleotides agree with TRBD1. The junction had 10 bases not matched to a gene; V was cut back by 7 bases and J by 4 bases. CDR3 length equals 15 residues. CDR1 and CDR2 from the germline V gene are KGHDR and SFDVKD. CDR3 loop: CATSLTGQIADTQYF. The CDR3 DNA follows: TGTGCCACCAGCCTGACAGGGCAGATTGCAGATACGCAGTATTTT.

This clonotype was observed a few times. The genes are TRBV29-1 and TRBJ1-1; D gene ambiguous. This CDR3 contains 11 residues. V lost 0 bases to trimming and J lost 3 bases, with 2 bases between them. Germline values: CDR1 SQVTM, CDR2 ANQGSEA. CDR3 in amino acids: CSVEEYTEAFF. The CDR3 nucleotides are TGCAGCGTTGAAGAGTACACTGAAGCTTTCTTT.

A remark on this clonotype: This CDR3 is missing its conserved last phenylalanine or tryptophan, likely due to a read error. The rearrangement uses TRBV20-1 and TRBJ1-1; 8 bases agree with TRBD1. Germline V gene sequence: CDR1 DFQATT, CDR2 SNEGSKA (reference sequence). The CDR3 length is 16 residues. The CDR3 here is CAATVTGGPENTEAFS. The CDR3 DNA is TGCGCCGCGACTGTTACAGGGGGGCCGGAGAACACTGAAGCTTTCTCT.

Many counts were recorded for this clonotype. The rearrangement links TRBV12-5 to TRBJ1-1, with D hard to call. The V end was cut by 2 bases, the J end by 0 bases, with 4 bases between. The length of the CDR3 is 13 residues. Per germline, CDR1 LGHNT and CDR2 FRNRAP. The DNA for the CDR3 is TGTGCTAGTGGTTTGAAAGTGAACACTGAAGCTTTCTTT. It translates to CASGLKVNTEAFF.

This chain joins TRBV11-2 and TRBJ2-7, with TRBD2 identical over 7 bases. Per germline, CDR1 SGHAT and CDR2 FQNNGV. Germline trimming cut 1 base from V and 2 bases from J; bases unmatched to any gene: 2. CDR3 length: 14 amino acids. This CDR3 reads CASSLVGGAYEQYF. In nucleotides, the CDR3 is TGTGCCAGCAGCTTAGTGGGGGGGGCCTACGAGCAGTACTTC.

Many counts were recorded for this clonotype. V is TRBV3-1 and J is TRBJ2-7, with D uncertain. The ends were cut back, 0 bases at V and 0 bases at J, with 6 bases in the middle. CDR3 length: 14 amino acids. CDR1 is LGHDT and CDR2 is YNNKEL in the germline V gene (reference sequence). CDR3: CASSQDRSSYEQYF. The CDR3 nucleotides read TGTGCCAGCAGCCAAGACAGGAGCTCCTACGAGCAGTACTTC.

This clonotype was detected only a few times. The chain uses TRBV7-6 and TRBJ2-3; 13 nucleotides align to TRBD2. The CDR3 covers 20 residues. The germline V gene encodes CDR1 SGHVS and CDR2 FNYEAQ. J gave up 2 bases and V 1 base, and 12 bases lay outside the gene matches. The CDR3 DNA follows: TGTGCCAGCAGCTTAGTCGGACTAGCGGGAGACCTCTCAATCACAGATACGCAGTATTTT. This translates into CASSLVGLAGDLSITDTQYF.

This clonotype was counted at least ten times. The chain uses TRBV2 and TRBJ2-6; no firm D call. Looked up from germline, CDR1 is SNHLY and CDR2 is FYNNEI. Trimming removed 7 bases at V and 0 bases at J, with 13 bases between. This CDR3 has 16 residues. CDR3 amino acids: CASTLQTFSGANVLTF. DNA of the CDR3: TGTGCCAGCACCCTTCAGACATTCTCTGGGGCCAACGTCCTGACTTTC. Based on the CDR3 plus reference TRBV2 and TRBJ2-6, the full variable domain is EPEVTQTPSHQVTQMGQEVILRCVPISNHLYFYWYRQILGQKVEFLVSFYNNEISEKSEIFDDQFSVERPDGSNFTLKIRSTKLEDSAMYFCASTLQTFSGANVLTFGAGSRLTVL.

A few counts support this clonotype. CDR3 residues: CASSLAPSASRYRWEQYF. The CDR3 nucleotides read TGTGCCAGCAGCTTAGCCCCGTCGGCCAGCCGATACCGGTGGGAGCAGTACTTC. The chain links TRBV7-9 to TRBJ2-7; D gene unclear. Trimming took 0 bases from V and 7 from J, leaving 25 bases between them. The CDR3 consists of 18 residues. Germline lookup yields CDR1 SEHNR and CDR2 FQNEAQ (reference sequence).

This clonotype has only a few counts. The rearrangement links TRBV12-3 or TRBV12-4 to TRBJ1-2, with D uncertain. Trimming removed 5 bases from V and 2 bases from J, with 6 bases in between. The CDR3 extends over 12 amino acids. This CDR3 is CASSAGNYGYTF. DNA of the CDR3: TGTGCCAGCAGTGCAGGAAACTATGGCTACACCTTC.

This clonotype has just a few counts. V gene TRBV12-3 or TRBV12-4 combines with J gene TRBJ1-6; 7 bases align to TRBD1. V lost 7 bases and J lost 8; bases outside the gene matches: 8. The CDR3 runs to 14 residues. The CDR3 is CASTKQGPDSPLHF. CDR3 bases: TGTGCCAGCACCAAACAGGGGCCCGATTCACCCCTCCACTTT.

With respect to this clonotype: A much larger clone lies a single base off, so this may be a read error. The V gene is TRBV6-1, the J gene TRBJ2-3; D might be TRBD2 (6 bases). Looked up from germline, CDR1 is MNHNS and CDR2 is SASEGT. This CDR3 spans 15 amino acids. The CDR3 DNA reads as TGTGCCAGCAGCCTGACAAGGACTACCACATATACGCAGTATTTT. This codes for CASSLTRTTTYTQYF.

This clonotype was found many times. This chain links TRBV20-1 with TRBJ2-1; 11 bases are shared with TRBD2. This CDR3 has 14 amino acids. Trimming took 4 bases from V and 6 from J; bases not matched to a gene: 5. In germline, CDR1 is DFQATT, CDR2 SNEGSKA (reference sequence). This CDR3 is CSATSGRLLNEQFF. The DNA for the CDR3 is TGCAGTGCTACTAGCGGGAGGCTACTCAATGAGCAGTTCTTC.

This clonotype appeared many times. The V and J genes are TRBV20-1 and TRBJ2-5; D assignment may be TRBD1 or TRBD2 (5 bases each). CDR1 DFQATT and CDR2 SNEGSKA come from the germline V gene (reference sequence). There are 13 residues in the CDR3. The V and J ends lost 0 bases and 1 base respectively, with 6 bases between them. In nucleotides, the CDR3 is TGCAGTGCTAGAGACGGGACCCAAGAGACCCAGTACTTC. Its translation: CSARDGTQETQYF.

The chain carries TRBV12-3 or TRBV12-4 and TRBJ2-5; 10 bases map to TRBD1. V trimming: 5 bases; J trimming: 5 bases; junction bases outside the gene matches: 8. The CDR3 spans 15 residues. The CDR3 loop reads CASSVTGTGDETQYF. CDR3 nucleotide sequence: TGTGCCAGCAGTGTCACCGGGACAGGGGACGAGACCCAGTACTTC.

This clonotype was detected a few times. The CDR3 region has the DNA TGTGCCAGCCAGAGGGGTGGCGAGCAGTACTTC. Its translation is CASQRGGEQYF. The chain couples TRBV2 to TRBJ2-7; the D gene could be TRBD1 or TRBD2 (5 bases each). The V end was cut by 8 bases, the J end by 6 bases, with 11 bases between. Germline CDR1 and CDR2: SNHLY and FYNNEI. The CDR3 has 11 residues.

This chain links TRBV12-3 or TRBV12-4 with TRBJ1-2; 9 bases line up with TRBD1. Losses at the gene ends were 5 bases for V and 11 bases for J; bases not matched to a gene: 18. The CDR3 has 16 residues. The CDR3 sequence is CASSLRDRASLKGYTF. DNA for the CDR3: TGTGCCAGCAGTCTACGGGACAGGGCATCGCTTAAGGGGTACACCTTC.

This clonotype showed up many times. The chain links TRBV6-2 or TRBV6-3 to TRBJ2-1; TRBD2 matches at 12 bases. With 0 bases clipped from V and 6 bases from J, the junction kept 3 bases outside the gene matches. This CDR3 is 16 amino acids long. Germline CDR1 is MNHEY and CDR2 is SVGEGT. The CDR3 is CASSYSKTSGGNEQFF. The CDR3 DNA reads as TGTGCCAGCAGTTACTCGAAGACTAGCGGGGGCAATGAGCAGTTCTTC.

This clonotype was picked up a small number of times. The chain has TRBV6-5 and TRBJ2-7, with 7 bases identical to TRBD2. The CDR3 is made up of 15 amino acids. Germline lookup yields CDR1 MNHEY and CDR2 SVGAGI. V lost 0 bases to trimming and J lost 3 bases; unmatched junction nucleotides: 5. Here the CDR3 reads CASSYSTGGVYEQYF. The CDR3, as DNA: TGTGCCAGCAGTTACTCGACGGGAGGAGTCTACGAGCAGTACTTC.

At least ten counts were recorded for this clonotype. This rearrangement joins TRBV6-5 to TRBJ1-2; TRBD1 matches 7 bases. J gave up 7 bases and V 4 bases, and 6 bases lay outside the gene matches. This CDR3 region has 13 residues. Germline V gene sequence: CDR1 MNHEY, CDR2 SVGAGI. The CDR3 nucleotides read TGTGCCAGCAGTTCCCTCCGGACAGGTGGCTACACCTTC. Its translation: CASSSLRTGGYTF.